Below are 15 T cell receptor beta chains sequenced from a single sample in a study of blood T cell repertoires in COVID-19. Only in-frame clones appear in the TCRdb table, and some are missing; sequencing was by immunoSEQ multiplex PCR. The data show hundreds of thousands of clones, 70% to 90% seen once. The sequencing input was peripheral blood. The receptors originated from a woman in her twenties or thirties with COVID-19, enrolled during active disease.

The gene calls are TRBV7-6 and TRBJ1-2; 9 bases agree with TRBD1. CDR3 size: 12 residues. CDR1 is SGHVS, CDR2 FNYEAQ, per germline. Trimming removed 5 bases from V and 8 bases from J; junction bases left unmatched: 3. The CDR3 spells CASSPDRGGYTF. As DNA, the CDR3 is TGTGCCAGCAGCCCGGACAGGGGCGGCTACACCTTC.

V and J are TRBV4-2 and TRBJ1-2, with 8 bases matching TRBD1. The length of the CDR3 is 15 residues. Germline-derived CDR1 and CDR2 are LGHNA and YNFKEQ. V lost 0 bases, J lost 5 bases, and 5 bases stayed unmatched. CDR3 coding DNA: TGTGCCAGCAGCCAAGATGACAGGGGACGGTATGGCTACACCTTC. Translation: CASSQDDRGRYGYTF.

CDR3 sequence: CASRQDRVGGYTF. The CDR3 DNA is TGTGCCAGCAGGCAAGACAGGGTTGGTGGCTACACCTTC. J is TRBJ1-2 and V is TRBV2; 7 bases agree with TRBD1. The CDR3 loop spans 13 amino acids. In germline, CDR1 is SNHLY, CDR2 FYNNEI. Losses at the gene ends were 6 bases for V and 7 bases for J; bases not matched to a gene: 8.

The DNA for the CDR3 is TGTGCCAGCAGCGGAAGACAGGGGGCGGCTGAAGCTTTCTTT. As protein: CASSGRQGAAEAFF. This sequence joins TRBV7-8 and TRBJ1-1; TRBD1 agrees at 10 bases. Germline V gene data show CDR1 as SGHVS and CDR2 as FQNEAQ. Unmatched junction bases numbered 6, after V lost 5 bases and J lost 6 bases. CDR3 length: 14 amino acids.

The chain links TRBV11-3 to TRBJ2-2; D perhaps matches TRBD2 (6 bases). CDR3 size: 15 residues. Germline V CDR1 and CDR2: SGHNT, YENEEA. Trimming stripped 3 bases from V and 6 bases from J, with 14 bases between. The chain's CDR3 is CASSLGLRVAGELFF. Written as DNA, the CDR3 is TGTGCCAGCAGCTTGGGACTGAGGGTGGCCGGGGAGCTGTTTTTT.

The CDR3 DNA is TGTGCCAGCTCACCGACGGGGAACTCTGGAAACACCATATATTTT. It translates to CASSPTGNSGNTIYF. The rearrangement links TRBV18 to TRBJ1-3, with D uncertain. V lost 3 bases to trimming and J lost 0 bases, with 9 bases between them. The CDR3 contains 15 residues. The V gene's germline CDR1 is KGHSH and CDR2 LQKENI.

J is TRBJ2-4 and V is TRBV6-5; D uncertain. The CDR3 has 16 amino acids. Germline CDR1 MNHEY, CDR2 SVGAGI. V gave up 2 bases and J gave up 0 bases, with 11 bases separating them. The CDR3: CASSYESGSAKNIQYF. Written as DNA, the CDR3 is TGTGCCAGCAGTTACGAGTCAGGATCAGCCAAAAACATTCAGTACTTC.

V is TRBV10-3 and J is TRBJ2-1; the D is unclear. This CDR3 region has 13 residues. V was clipped by 11 bases and J by 3 bases, with 14 bases between them. Germline V lookup: CDR1 ENHRY, CDR2 SYGVKD. CDR3 protein: CAASETFYNEQFF. CDR3 sequence (DNA): TGTGCCGCCAGCGAAACCTTCTACAATGAGCAGTTCTTC.

The V and J genes are TRBV7-8 and TRBJ1-2; weak D call: TRBD1 (6 bases). V shed 5 bases and J shed 0 bases, with 19 bases lying between them. This CDR3 region has 17 residues. The germline V gene has CDR1 SGHVS and CDR2 FQNEAQ. In nucleotides, the CDR3 is TGTGCCAGCAGCACACACGCCGGGACACCGACTAACTATGGCTACACCTTC. It yields the protein CASSTHAGTPTNYGYTF.

This clone occurred a few times. This chain uses TRBV6-5 with TRBJ1-6; TRBD1 matches at 7 bases. With 8 bases clipped from V and 4 bases from J, the junction kept 2 bases outside the gene matches. The CDR3 extends over 13 amino acids. Germline CDR1 and CDR2: MNHEY and SVGAGI. The CDR3 DNA follows: TGTGCCAGCGGGGGACAGTATAATTCACCCCTCCACTTT. This codes for CASGGQYNSPLHF.

This clone came up a few times. The chain carries TRBV5-1 and TRBJ2-7; 7 bases are a match to TRBD2. The CDR3 is 14 amino acids. The J segment lost 2 bases and the V segment lost 4 bases, leaving 6 bases of the junction unmatched. CDR1 SGHRS and CDR2 YFSETQ come from the germline V gene. CDR3: CASSAAGDPYEQYF. The CDR3, as DNA: TGCGCCAGCAGCGCCGCGGGGGACCCCTACGAGCAGTACTTC.

V and J are TRBV6-1 and TRBJ1-6, with TRBD1 identical over 7 bases. Looked up from germline, CDR1 is MNHNS and CDR2 is SASEGT. V lost 3 bases, J lost 8 bases, and 4 bases stayed unmatched. This CDR3 spans 14 amino acids. As DNA, the CDR3 is TGTGCCAGCAGTGAGCAGGGGGGCGATTCACCCCTCCACTTT. Its translation: CASSEQGGDSPLHF.

V is TRBV29-1 and J is TRBJ1-1, with D uncertain. This CDR3 is built from 13 residues. V gave up 6 bases and J gave up 1 base, with 12 bases separating them. The V gene's germline CDR1 is SQVTM and CDR2 ANQGSEA. The CDR3, as DNA: TGCAGCGTCAAAAAAGGAGGGAACACTGAAGCTTTCTTT. Its protein is CSVKKGGNTEAFF.

Here the CDR3 DNA reads TGTGCCAGCAGCTTGTCTGGGGACATTTCACCCCTCCACTTT. It translates to CASSLSGDISPLHF. V usage is TRBV5-6 and J usage is TRBJ1-6; D is possibly TRBD1 (6 bases). This CDR3 region has 14 residues. Germline loops: CDR1 SGHDT, CDR2 YYEEEE. V was shortened by 1 base and J by 9 bases, with 11 bases between the two germline ends.

V usage is TRBV11-2 and J usage is TRBJ2-5; possibly TRBD1 for D (6 bases). Trimming took 8 bases from V and 5 from J, leaving 18 bases between them. CDR3 length: 14 amino acids. Germline-derived CDR1 and CDR2 are SGHAT and FQNNGV. CDR3 sequence: CASGSNRASETQYF. The CDR3 DNA reads as TGTGCCAGCGGTTCAAACAGGGCGTCGGAGACCCAGTACTTC.